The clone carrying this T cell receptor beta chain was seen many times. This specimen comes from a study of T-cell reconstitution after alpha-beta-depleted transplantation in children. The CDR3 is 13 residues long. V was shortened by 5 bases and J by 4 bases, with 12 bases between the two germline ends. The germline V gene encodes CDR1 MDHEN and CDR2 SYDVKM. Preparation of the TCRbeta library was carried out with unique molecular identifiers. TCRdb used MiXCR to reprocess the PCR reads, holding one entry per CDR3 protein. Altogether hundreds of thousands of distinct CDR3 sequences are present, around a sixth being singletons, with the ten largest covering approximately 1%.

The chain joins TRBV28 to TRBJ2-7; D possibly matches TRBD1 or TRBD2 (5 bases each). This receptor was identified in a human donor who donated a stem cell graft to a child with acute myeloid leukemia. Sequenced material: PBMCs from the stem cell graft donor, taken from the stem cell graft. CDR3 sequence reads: CASSLGTPYEQYV. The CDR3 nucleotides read TGTGCCAGCAGTCTTGGGACCCCGTACGAGCAGTACGTC.